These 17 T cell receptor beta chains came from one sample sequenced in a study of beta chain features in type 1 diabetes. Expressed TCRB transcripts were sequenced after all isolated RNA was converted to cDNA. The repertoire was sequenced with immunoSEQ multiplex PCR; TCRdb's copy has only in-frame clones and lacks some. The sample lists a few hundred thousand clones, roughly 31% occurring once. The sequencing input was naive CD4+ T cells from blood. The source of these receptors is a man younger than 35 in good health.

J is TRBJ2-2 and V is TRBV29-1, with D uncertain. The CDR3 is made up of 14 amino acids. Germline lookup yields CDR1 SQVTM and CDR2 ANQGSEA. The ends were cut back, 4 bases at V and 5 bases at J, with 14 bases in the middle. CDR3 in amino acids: CSVAVEFRTGELFF. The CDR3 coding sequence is TGCAGCGTTGCAGTGGAGTTCCGGACCGGGGAGCTGTTTTTT.

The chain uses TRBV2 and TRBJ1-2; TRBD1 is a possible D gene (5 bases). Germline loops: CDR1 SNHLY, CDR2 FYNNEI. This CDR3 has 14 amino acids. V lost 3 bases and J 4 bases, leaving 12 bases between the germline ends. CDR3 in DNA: TGTGCCAGCAGTGAGGGGGACGCCTTCTATGGCTACACCTTC. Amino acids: CASSEGDAFYGYTF.

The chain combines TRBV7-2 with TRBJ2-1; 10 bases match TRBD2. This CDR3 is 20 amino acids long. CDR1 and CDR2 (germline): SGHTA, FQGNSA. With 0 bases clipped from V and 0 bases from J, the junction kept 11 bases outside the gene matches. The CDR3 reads CASSLAFTGTSVSSYNEQFF. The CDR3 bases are TGTGCCAGCAGCTTAGCCTTTACCGGGACTAGCGTTAGCTCCTACAATGAGCAGTTCTTC.

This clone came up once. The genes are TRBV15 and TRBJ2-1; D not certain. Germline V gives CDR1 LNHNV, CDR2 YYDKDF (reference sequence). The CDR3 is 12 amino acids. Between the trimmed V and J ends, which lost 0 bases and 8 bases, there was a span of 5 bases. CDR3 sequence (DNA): TGTGCCACCAGCAGAGATCGCGATGAGCAGTTCTTC. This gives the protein CATSRDRDEQFF.

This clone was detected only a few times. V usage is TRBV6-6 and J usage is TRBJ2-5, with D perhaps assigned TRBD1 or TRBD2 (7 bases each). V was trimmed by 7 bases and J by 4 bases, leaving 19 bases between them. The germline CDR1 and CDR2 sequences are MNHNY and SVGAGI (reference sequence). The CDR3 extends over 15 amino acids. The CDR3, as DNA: TGTGCCAGCATCTCCCGGGGAGGGGGCGGAGAGACCCAGTACTTC. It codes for CASISRGGGGETQYF.

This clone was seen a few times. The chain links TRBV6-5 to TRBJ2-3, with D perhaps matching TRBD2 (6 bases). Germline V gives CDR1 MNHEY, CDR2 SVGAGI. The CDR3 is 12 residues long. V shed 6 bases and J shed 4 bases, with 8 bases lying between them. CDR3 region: CASSSGPDTQYF. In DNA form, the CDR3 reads TGTGCCAGCAGCAGCGGGCCAGATACGCAGTATTTT.

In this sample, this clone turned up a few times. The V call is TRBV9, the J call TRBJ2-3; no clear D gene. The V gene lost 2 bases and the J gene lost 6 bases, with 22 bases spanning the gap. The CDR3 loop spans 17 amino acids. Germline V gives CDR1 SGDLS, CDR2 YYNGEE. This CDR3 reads CASSVSVRGNGGDTQYF. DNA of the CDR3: TGTGCCAGCAGCGTGAGCGTGCGTGGGAATGGTGGGGATACGCAGTATTTT.

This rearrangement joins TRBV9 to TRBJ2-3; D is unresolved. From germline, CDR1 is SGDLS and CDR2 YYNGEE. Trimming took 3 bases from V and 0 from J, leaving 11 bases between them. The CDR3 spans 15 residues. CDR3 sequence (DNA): TGTGCCAGCAGCGCTGGATTCCAAAGCACAGATACGCAGTATTTT. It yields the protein CASSAGFQSTDTQYF. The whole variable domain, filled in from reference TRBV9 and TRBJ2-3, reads DSGVTQTPKHLITATGQRVTLRCSPRSGDLSVYWYQQSLDQGLQFLIQYYNGEERAKGNILERFSAQQFPDLHSELNLSSLELGDSALYFCASSAGFQSTDTQYFGPGTRLTVL.

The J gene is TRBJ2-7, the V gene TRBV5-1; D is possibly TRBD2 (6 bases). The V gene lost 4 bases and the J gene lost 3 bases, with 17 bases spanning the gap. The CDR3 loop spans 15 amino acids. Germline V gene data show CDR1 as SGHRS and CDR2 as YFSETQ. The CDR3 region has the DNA TGCGCCAGCAGCCCAAAGCGGGTGGGGATCTACGAGCAGTACTTC. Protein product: CASSPKRVGIYEQYF.

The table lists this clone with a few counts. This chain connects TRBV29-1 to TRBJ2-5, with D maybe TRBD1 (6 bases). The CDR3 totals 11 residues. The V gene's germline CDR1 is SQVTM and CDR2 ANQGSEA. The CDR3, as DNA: TGCGGAACAGGGAACCAAGAGACCCAGTACTTC. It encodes CGTGNQETQYF. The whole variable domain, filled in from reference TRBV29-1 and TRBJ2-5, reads SAVISQKPSRDICQRGTSLTIQCQVDSQVTMMFWYRQQPGQSLTLIATANQGSEATYESGFVIDKFPISRPNLTFSTLTVSNMSPEDSSIYLCGTGNQETQYFGPGTRLLVL.

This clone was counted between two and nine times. DNA of the CDR3: TGTGCCAGCAGCCCGGACAGCACAGATACGCAGTATTTT. This sequence encodes CASSPDSTDTQYF. The chain joins TRBV5-5 to TRBJ2-3; D ambiguous. V gave up 4 bases and J gave up 0 bases, with 6 bases separating them. The CDR3 has 13 residues. Germline assignment: CDR1 SGHKS and CDR2 YYEKEE (reference sequence).

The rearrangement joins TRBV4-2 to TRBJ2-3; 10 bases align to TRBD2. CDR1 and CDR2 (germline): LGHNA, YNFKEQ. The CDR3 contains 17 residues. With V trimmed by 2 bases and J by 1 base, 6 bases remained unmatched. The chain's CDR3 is CASSQTTAGGRTDTQYF. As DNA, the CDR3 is TGTGCCAGCAGCCAAACTACAGCGGGAGGGCGCACAGATACGCAGTATTTT.

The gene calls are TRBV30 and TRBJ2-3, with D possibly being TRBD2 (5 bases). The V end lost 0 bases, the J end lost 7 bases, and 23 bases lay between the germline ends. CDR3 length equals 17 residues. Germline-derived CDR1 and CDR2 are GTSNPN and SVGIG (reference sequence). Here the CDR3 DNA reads TGTGCCTGGAGTGTACGTTTCGTAGCGTTATTAGGGAATACGCAGTATTTT. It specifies CAWSVRFVALLGNTQYF.

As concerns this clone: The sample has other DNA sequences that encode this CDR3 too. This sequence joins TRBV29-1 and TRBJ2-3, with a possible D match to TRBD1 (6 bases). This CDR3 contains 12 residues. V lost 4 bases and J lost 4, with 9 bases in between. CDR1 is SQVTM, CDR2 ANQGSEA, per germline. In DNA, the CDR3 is TGCAGCGTTGCACAGGGAGCAGATACGCAGTATTTT. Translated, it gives CSVAQGADTQYF.

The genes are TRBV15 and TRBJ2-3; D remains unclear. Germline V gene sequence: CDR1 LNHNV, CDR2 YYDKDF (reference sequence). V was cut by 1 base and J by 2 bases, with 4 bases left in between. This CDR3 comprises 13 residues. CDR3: CATSRVLTDTQYF. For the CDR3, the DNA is TGTGCCACCAGCAGAGTTCTCACAGATACGCAGTATTTT.

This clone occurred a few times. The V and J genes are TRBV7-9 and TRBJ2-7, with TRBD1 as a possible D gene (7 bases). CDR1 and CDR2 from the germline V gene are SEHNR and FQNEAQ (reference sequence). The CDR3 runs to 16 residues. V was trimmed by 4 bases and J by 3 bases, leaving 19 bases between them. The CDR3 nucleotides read TGTGCCAGCAGCTCTGTGGGGGGACAGACATACTACGAGCAGTACTTC. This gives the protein CASSSVGGQTYYEQYF.

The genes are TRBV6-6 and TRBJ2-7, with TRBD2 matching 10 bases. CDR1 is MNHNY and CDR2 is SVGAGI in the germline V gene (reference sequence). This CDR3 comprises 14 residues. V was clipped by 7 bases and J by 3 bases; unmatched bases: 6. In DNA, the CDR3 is TGTGCCAGCACCCCTAGCGGGGGACTCTACGAGCAGTACTTC. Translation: CASTPSGGLYEQYF.